Listed below are T cell receptor beta chains from one sample, sequenced in a study of vaccination and CD4 T cells after COVID-19. For these receptors, no antigen is known. From the PCR reads, TCRdb called clonotypes with MiXCR, one entry per CDR3 protein. The sample has around 9,400 distinct CDR3 sequences; roughly 24% are singletons. The specimen was CD4+ T cells from blood, cultured in vitro, collected after SARS-CoV-2 vaccination. These receptors were obtained from a human donor who had recovered from COVID-19. CDR3s include the opening cysteine and the closing phenylalanine or tryptophan. Each record gives: V gene, J gene, D gene, clone size, CDR3 DNA, CDR3 protein. The D gene is left open where the match is weak. Expanded clones get a size class; other rows say once, few or many, or leave the size out.

TRBV20-1	TRBJ1-2	-	medium-sized	TGCAGTGCTAGTGAGGGGGGAGACTATGGCTACACCTTC	CSASEGGDYGYTF
TRBV6-1	TRBJ2-1	-	few	TGTGCCAGCCCGGGATTACCGAGGGGCAATGAGCAGTTCTTC	CASPGLPRGNEQFF
TRBV5-6	TRBJ1-1	-	few	TGTGCCAGCAGCTTTCTTACAGGCCCCGAGGGAGCTTTCTTT	CASSFLTGPEGAFF
TRBV4-1	TRBJ2-3	TRBD2	-	TGCGCCACCACGAGGGCTAGCGGGAGTTTGACAGATACGCAGTATTTT	CATTRASGSLTDTQYF
TRBV6-1	TRBJ2-5	-	-	TGTGCCAGCAGCCGGGGGCCCCAAGAGACCCAGTACTTC	CASSRGPQETQYF
TRBV6-2/TRBV6-3	TRBJ2-7	-	few	TGTGCCAGCAGTTACACCGGCCGAAGGGGGATGGGCTACGAGCAGTACTTC	CASSYTGRRGMGYEQYF
TRBV27	TRBJ2-7	TRBD2	medium-sized	TGTGCCAGCAGCCCCGGGAGGTACGGGTCCTACGAGCAGTACTTC	CASSPGRYGSYEQYF
TRBV9	TRBJ2-7	-	-	TGTGCCAGCAGCGTAGGGAAGCGTGCGGCCGAGCAGTACTTC	CASSVGKRAAEQYF
TRBV19	TRBJ2-3	TRBD1	few	TGTGCCAGTAGTCTGGGACAGGCCTTGAACACAGATACGCAGTATTTT	CASSLGQALNTDTQYF
TRBV12-3/TRBV12-4	TRBJ2-7	TRBD1	once	TGTGCCAGCAGTTCGGGACAGGGGGCCCTCTACGAGCAGTACTTC	CASSSGQGALYEQYF
TRBV25-1	TRBJ1-3	-	-	TGTGCCAGCAGGAAGGGGGGCACTGGAAACACCATATATTTT	CASRKGGTGNTIYF
TRBV7-3	TRBJ2-3	TRBD2	-	TGTGCCAGCAGCTTATTGGCGGGAGGGTCTGTAGATACGCAGTATTTT	CASSLLAGGSVDTQYF
TRBV6-2/TRBV6-3	TRBJ2-7	TRBD1	few	TGTGCCAGCCAAGCCGACAGGGTCCACGAGCAGTACTTC	CASQADRVHEQYF
TRBV7-2	TRBJ1-2	-	-	TGTGCCAGCAGCTTTGGGAGGGCAGCTAACTGTGGCTACACCTTC	CASSFGRAANCGYTF
TRBV20-1	TRBJ1-5	-	-	TGCAGTGCCATTCAGGAGGGGCGGAATAGCAATCAGCCCCAGCATTTT	CSAIQEGRNSNQPQHF
TRBV27	TRBJ2-2	TRBD2	-	TGTGCCAGCAGTTCACCCGTCCGTAGCGGGAGGCCCCGCCGGGAGCTGTTTTTT	CASSSPVRSGRPRRELFF